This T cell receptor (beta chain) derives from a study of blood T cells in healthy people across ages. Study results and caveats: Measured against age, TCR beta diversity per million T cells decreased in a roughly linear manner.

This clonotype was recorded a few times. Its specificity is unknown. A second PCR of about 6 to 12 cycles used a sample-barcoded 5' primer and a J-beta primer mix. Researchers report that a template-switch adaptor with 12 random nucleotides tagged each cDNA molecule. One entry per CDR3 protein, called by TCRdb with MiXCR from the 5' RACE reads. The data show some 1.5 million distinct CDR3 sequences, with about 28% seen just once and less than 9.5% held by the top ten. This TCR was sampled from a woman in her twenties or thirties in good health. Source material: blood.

The CDR3 spells CASSQWGGTEAFF. The CDR3 nucleotides are TGCGCCAGCAGCCAATGGGGCGGGACTGAAGCTTTCTTT. The chain recombines TRBV4-1 with TRBJ1-1; D is possibly TRBD1 (5 bases). The V gene's germline CDR1 is MGHRA and CDR2 YSYEKL. V was shortened by 2 bases and J by 5 bases, with 9 bases between the two germline ends. The CDR3 runs to 13 residues.